This T cell receptor (beta chain) appears in the sequencing data of a study of chemoradiotherapy in HPV16-positive cancers. Points from the study as a whole: Non-HPV-specific T cells did not expand in tumors during treatment, whereas candidate HPV-specific clones and E7-related motifs did.

Points on this clone: Its antigen is unknown.

Profiled with immunoSEQ multiplex PCR; TCRdb holds only in-frame clones, not every one. The table lists 7,000 to 10,000 clones, about 88% of them singletons. The specimen comprised tumor tissue, sampled from a patient who underwent chemoradiotherapy. The receptor's source is a human donor with HPV-associated anogenital cancer.

The CDR3 DNA reads TGTGCCAGCAGGACAGGGGCCCAGGGCTGGGAGCAGTTCTTC. Its protein is CASRTGAQGWEQFF. The chain links TRBV28 to TRBJ2-1; 8 bases fit TRBD1. Looked up from germline, CDR1 is MDHEN and CDR2 is SYDVKM. The CDR3 length is 14 residues. The junction had 11 bases not matched to a gene; V was cut back by 6 bases and J by 10 bases.